These 14 T cell receptor beta chains were all obtained from the same sample, sequenced in a study of siplizumab effects on memory and regulatory T cells. TCRdb's table, derived via immunoSEQ multiplex PCR, lists solely in-frame clones and lacks some. The sample includes 85,000 to 130,000 clones, 85% to 95% of them seen just once. Sample: Tregs sorted from blood. The receptors shown here come from a human donor in good health.

V gene TRBV5-5 combines with J gene TRBJ1-1, with a weak D call TRBD1 (6 bases). CDR3 size: 14 residues. V shed 5 bases and J shed 3 bases, with 14 bases lying between them. Germline CDR1 SGHKS, CDR2 YYEKEE (reference sequence). The CDR3 spells CASSLRGSDTEAFF. Written as DNA, the CDR3 is TGTGCCAGCAGTTTGAGGGGGTCGGACACTGAAGCTTTCTTT.

Here the CDR3 DNA reads TGTGCCAGTAGCCAGGATCGAAACACCATATATTTT. Translation: CASSQDRNTIYF. This chain uses TRBV19 with TRBJ1-3; D is unclear. With 6 bases removed from V and 5 bases from J, the gap between germline ends came to 8 bases. The germline CDR1 and CDR2 sequences are LNHDA and SQIVND (reference sequence). The CDR3 is made up of 12 amino acids.

The gene calls are TRBV5-1 and TRBJ2-1; D unclear. Germline V gene lookup returns CDR1 SGHRS and CDR2 YFSETQ. The CDR3 totals 15 residues. Trimming cost V 4 bases and J 2 bases, with 13 bases left between them. The CDR3 sequence is CASSGLGITYNEQFF. The CDR3 DNA sequence: TGCGCCAGCAGCGGTCTAGGAATCACCTACAATGAGCAGTTCTTC.

The chain has TRBV5-1 and TRBJ2-2; D remains unclear. This CDR3 contains 16 residues. Germline lookup yields CDR1 SGHRS and CDR2 YFSETQ. V shed 2 bases and J shed 0 bases, with 11 bases lying between them. The CDR3, as DNA: TGCGCCAGCAGCTTTCTTAGGACCGCGAACACCGGGGAGCTGTTTTTT. Translated: CASSFLRTANTGELFF.

This clone came up a few times. The chain uses TRBV5-4 and TRBJ1-2; D is unclear. Germline V gives CDR1 SGHNT, CDR2 YYREEE (reference sequence). Trimming pared 1 base from V and 7 bases from J, leaving 14 bases between. This CDR3 contains 14 residues. The CDR3 nucleotides read TGTGCCAGCAGCTTGAGAGGGATATCGGGTGGCTACACCTTC. Translating gives CASSLRGISGGYTF.

The chain employs TRBV20-1 and TRBJ2-1; unclear D gene. The CDR3 is 10 amino acids. Germline V lookup: CDR1 DFQATT, CDR2 SNEGSKA (reference sequence). Trimming took off 6 bases at V and 8 bases at J, with 8 bases between the two ends. The CDR3 DNA reads TGCAGTGCCCTTGAACATGAGCAGTTCTTC. Amino acids: CSALEHEQFF.

This chain links TRBV2 with TRBJ2-3, with 12 bases matching TRBD2. The CDR3 consists of 16 residues. Germline V gene data show CDR1 as SNHLY and CDR2 as FYNNEI. Trimming at V came to 1 base and at J to 2 bases, leaving 1 base not matched to a gene. The CDR3 here is CASSEGTSGITDTQYF. The CDR3 region has the DNA TGTGCCAGCAGTGAAGGGACTAGCGGGATCACAGATACGCAGTATTTT.

This clone occurred once. This rearrangement joins TRBV6-1 to TRBJ2-1, with unresolved D. The CDR3 is made up of 13 amino acids. Per germline, CDR1 MNHNS and CDR2 SASEGT. V gave up 4 bases and J gave up 9 bases, with 13 bases separating them. Here the CDR3 DNA reads TGTGCCAGCAGTGGCTCAGTTAACGGTGAGCAGTTCTTC. As protein: CASSGSVNGEQFF.

The chain carries TRBV5-1 and TRBJ1-1; D gene uncertain. This CDR3 region has 12 residues. V was pared by 3 bases and J by 1 base, with 4 bases between. Germline loops: CDR1 SGHRS, CDR2 YFSETQ. The CDR3 DNA sequence: TGCGCCAGCAGCTGGGGGAACACTGAAGCTTTCTTT. It encodes CASSWGNTEAFF.

The V and J genes are TRBV28 and TRBJ1-1; D not certain. V shed 4 bases and J shed 3 bases, with 6 bases lying between them. Germline V CDR1 and CDR2: MDHEN, SYDVKM. This CDR3 has 12 amino acids. Here the CDR3 reads CASSYGDTEAFF. CDR3 nucleotides: TGTGCCAGCAGTTACGGGGACACTGAAGCTTTCTTT.

The chain uses TRBV30 and TRBJ2-7, with 9 bases aligning to TRBD2. The CDR3 totals 16 residues. With V trimmed by 5 bases and J by 8 bases, 19 bases remained unmatched. Germline CDR1 GTSNPN, CDR2 SVGIG (reference sequence). CDR3 sequence reads: CAWGQAGGLSSSQQYF. DNA for the CDR3: TGTGCCTGGGGGCAGGCGGGAGGGCTTTCGTCCTCTCAGCAGTACTTC.

The V call is TRBV10-3, the J call TRBJ1-6; D is undetermined. V gave up 3 bases and J gave up 9 bases, with 9 bases separating them. The CDR3 sequence is 13 residues long. The germline gives CDR1 ENHRY, CDR2 SYGVKD. In nucleotides, the CDR3 is TGTGCCATCAGTGATAAACAGCGTTCACCCCTCCACTTT. Translation: CAISDKQRSPLHF.

V is TRBV5-1 and J is TRBJ2-7, with TRBD1 matching 10 bases. The CDR3 has 19 residues. Unmatched junction bases numbered 18, after V lost 4 bases and J lost 2 bases. CDR1 SGHRS and CDR2 YFSETQ come from the germline V gene. The CDR3 DNA reads TGCGCCAGCAGCCCACTATTCTTTCTGGGACAGGGGTCTACCTACGAGCAGTACTTC. Encoded protein: CASSPLFFLGQGSTYEQYF.

V and J are TRBV18 and TRBJ1-2, with D uncertain. The CDR3 is 13 amino acids. Germline CDR1 KGHSH, CDR2 LQKENI. Trimming pared 3 bases from V and 7 bases from J, leaving 12 bases between. The CDR3 DNA follows: TGTGCCAGCTCACCCGGGCTCCAGTTTGGCTACACCTTC. It is translated as CASSPGLQFGYTF.